Listed below are T cell receptor beta chains from one sample, sequenced in a study of regulatory T cells in long-lasting Graves disease. TCRdb reanalysed the multiplex PCR reads using MiXCR and keeps one entry per CDR3 protein. Here the sample spans about 310,000 distinct CDR3 sequences, more than 15% being singletons. The sequences come from peripheral blood mononuclear cells (PBMCs), collected at new diagnosis, from a patient treated with antithyroid drugs. The receptors derive from a female donor with Graves disease. CDR3s include the opening cysteine and the closing phenylalanine or tryptophan.

CASATPGGNTGELFF | TRBJ2-2 | TRBV12-5
CASSPGTSGSYEQYF | TRBJ2-7 | TRBV28
CASSPQGDSPLHF | TRBJ1-6 | TRBV11-3
CAIQPGRNTIYF | TRBJ1-3 | TRBV10-3
CSARQGASNSPLHF | TRBJ1-6 | TRBV20-1
CASSFPPVGQETQYF | TRBJ2-5 | TRBV5-5
CASSIRDKNTGELFF | TRBJ2-2 | TRBV28
CASSDGLNAGTQYF | TRBJ2-5 | TRBV6-1
CASSPAGTTNEQFF | TRBJ2-1 | TRBV11-3
CASSFEAGPNQPQHF | TRBJ1-5 | TRBV12-3/TRBV12-4
CASSLGDSTDTEYF | TRBJ2-3 | TRBV5-4
CASSPQEINEKLFF | TRBJ1-4 | TRBV4-1
CASRSGRADTGELFF | TRBJ2-2 | TRBV7-2
CASSGGARLHF | TRBJ1-6 | TRBV28
CASSQGSRDGEKLFF | TRBJ1-4 | TRBV4-1
CASSLQSLAGAFTEQFF | TRBJ2-1 | TRBV5-1
CSASEPYNEQFF | TRBJ2-1 | TRBV20-1
CASSQRATNEKLFF | TRBJ1-4 | TRBV14
CASSEEPLAGQETQYF | TRBJ2-5 | TRBV10-2
CSVEASGSGTDTQYF | TRBJ2-3 | TRBV29-1
CASSINAGGANEQFF | TRBJ2-1 | TRBV19